Included here is one T cell receptor (beta chain) sequence, with context. In the source study's methods: By means of reference gene primer amplification, nucleated cell counts were estimated. The data were produced by immunoSEQ multiplex PCR, yet TCRdb's version contains in-frame clones alone and is incomplete. V and J calls plus clone size are reproduced from that table; the DNA served to infer D and trimming. Among about 64,000 clones listed, roughly four fifths were seen once. The sample belongs to a study of blood T cell repertoires in COVID-19. Overall study context: Donors in the United States, Italy and Spain gave samples during acute or convalescent COVID-19.

With 8 bases removed from V and 2 bases from J, the gap between germline ends came to 13 bases. This CDR3 region has 13 residues. Germline lookup yields CDR1 GTSNPN and CDR2 SVGIG (reference sequence). The chain couples TRBV30 to TRBJ2-1, with D maybe TRBD1 (6 bases). The source is a human donor in a cohort sampled during active COVID-19. Sample: peripheral blood. CDR3 sequence reads: CARRTEAYNEQFF. The CDR3 DNA reads TGTGCCCGACGGACAGAGGCCTACAATGAGCAGTTCTTC.